This passage covers 32 T cell receptor beta chains from one sample sequenced in a study of CD8+ T cells in alopecia areata. Sequencing templates came from extracted RNA that was reverse transcribed into cDNA. Profiled with immunoSEQ multiplex PCR; TCRdb holds only in-frame clones, not every one. The sample lists approximately 54,000 clones; around 97% were seen once. The input for sequencing was CD8+ T cells sorted from blood, taken at week 0. These receptor sequences come from a human donor with alopecia areata.

This chain links TRBV7-9 with TRBJ2-3; D is tentatively TRBD1 or TRBD2 (5 bases each). V dropped 0 bases and J dropped 1 base, with 8 bases sitting between them. The CDR3 runs 15 residues. The germline V gene has CDR1 SEHNR and CDR2 FQNEAQ (reference sequence). CDR3 nucleotides: TGTGCCAGCAGCTTAGCGGGGGAAGGCACAGATACGCAGTATTTT. Protein sequence: CASSLAGEGTDTQYF.

CDR3 residues: CASSFSGDEQYF. In DNA form, the CDR3 reads TGTGCCAGCAGCTTCTCGGGGGACGAGCAGTACTTC. The V call is TRBV5-6, the J call TRBJ2-7; D is perhaps TRBD2 (6 bases). The CDR3 is made up of 12 amino acids. V lost 2 bases and J 5 bases, leaving 8 bases between the germline ends. Germline CDR1 is SGHDT and CDR2 is YYEEEE.

The chain recombines TRBV29-1 with TRBJ2-7, with 10 bases aligning to TRBD1. Per the germline V gene, CDR1 is SQVTM and CDR2 is ANQGSEA. Unmatched junction bases numbered 8, after V lost 6 bases and J lost 6 bases. This CDR3 spans 13 amino acids. The CDR3 loop is CSVETGGASEQYF. The CDR3 DNA follows: TGCAGCGTGGAGACAGGGGGCGCATCCGAGCAGTACTTC.

This chain links TRBV4-1 with TRBJ2-7; 8 bases map to TRBD2. V gave up 0 bases and J gave up 3 bases; unmatched junction bases: 4. The CDR3 consists of 15 residues. Germline V CDR1 and CDR2: MGHRA, YSYEKL. The CDR3 region is CASSQDGGGIYEQYF. As DNA, the CDR3 is TGCGCCAGCAGCCAAGATGGCGGGGGGATCTACGAGCAGTACTTC.

CDR3 sequence reads: CASSFDRGNTGELFF. Here the CDR3 DNA reads TGTGCCAGCAGCTTTGACAGGGGAAACACCGGGGAGCTGTTTTTT. The rearrangement links TRBV7-9 to TRBJ2-2; 8 bases map to TRBD1. The CDR3 contains 15 residues. Trimming at V came to 3 bases and at J to 2 bases, leaving 2 bases not matched to a gene. Germline V CDR1 and CDR2: SEHNR, FQNEAQ (reference sequence).

V and J are TRBV7-9 and TRBJ2-5, with 10 bases identical to TRBD1. The CDR3 loop spans 16 amino acids. Germline CDR1 reads SEHNR; CDR2 reads FQNEAQ (reference sequence). J lost 0 bases, V lost 0 bases, and 1 base had no gene match. CDR3 coding DNA: TGTGCCAGCAGCTTAGCGGGACAGGGGCACCAAGAGACCCAGTACTTC. Its translation is CASSLAGQGHQETQYF.

The chain combines TRBV7-2 with TRBJ2-7, with a tentative D call TRBD2 (6 bases). Per germline, CDR1 SGHTA and CDR2 FQGNSA. Deletions cut 5 bases from V and 6 bases from J, with 11 bases between. The CDR3 loop spans 12 amino acids. The CDR3 loop is CASSTGLFEQYF. CDR3 nucleotides: TGTGCCAGCAGCACAGGACTATTCGAGCAGTACTTC.

The rearrangement joins TRBV2 to TRBJ2-5; a weak D match, TRBD2 (6 bases). Looked up from germline, CDR1 is SNHLY and CDR2 is FYNNEI. V was clipped by 6 bases and J by 7 bases, with 21 bases between them. This CDR3 spans 15 amino acids. CDR3 sequence: CASRQEGSPMGTQYF. The CDR3, as DNA: TGTGCCAGCAGACAGGAGGGCAGCCCCATGGGGACCCAGTACTTC.

The V and J genes are TRBV6-6 and TRBJ2-1, with 13 bases aligning to TRBD2. CDR3 size: 16 residues. Germline V gene lookup returns CDR1 MNHNY and CDR2 SVGAGI (reference sequence). V trimming: 1 base; J trimming: 4 bases; junction bases outside the gene matches: 1. Here the CDR3 reads CASSYWTSGGYNEQFF. DNA of the CDR3: TGTGCCAGCAGTTACTGGACTAGCGGGGGTTACAATGAGCAGTTCTTC.

V usage is TRBV10-3 and J usage is TRBJ2-7; no definite D call. CDR1 is ENHRY, CDR2 SYGVKD, per germline. The CDR3 spans 11 residues. V gave up 4 bases and J gave up 3 bases, with 4 bases separating them. CDR3 in amino acids: CAISGGYEQYF. CDR3 in DNA: TGTGCCATCAGTGGGGGCTACGAGCAGTACTTC.

A single count supports this clone. The chain uses TRBV7-9 and TRBJ2-5, with TRBD2 matching 8 bases. Losses at the gene ends were 2 bases for V and 2 bases for J; bases not matched to a gene: 7. Germline-derived CDR1 and CDR2 are SEHNR and FQNEAQ (reference sequence). CDR3 length: 16 residues. The CDR3 DNA reads as TGTGCCAGCAGCTTATCTTTCGGGGGGGAACAAGAGACCCAGTACTTC. Translation: CASSLSFGGEQETQYF. Variable domain in full (rest from reference TRBV7-9 and TRBJ2-5): DTGVSQNPRHKITKRGQNVTFRCDPISEHNRLYWYRQTLGQGPEFLTYFQNEAQLEKSRLLSDRFSAERPKGSFSTLEIQRTEQGDSAMYLCASSLSFGGEQETQYFGPGTRLLVL.

This chain uses TRBV7-9 with TRBJ2-5; D possibly corresponds to TRBD2 (5 bases). V shed 7 bases and J shed 1 base, with 13 bases lying between them. The CDR3 is 14 amino acids. CDR1 SEHNR and CDR2 FQNEAQ come from the germline V gene (reference sequence). CDR3 sequence reads: CASIPRVGQETQYF. DNA of the CDR3: TGTGCCAGCATCCCGCGGGTGGGCCAAGAGACCCAGTACTTC.

This clone was seen once. This chain joins TRBV27 and TRBJ2-2; 11 nucleotides align to TRBD2. Trimming took 5 bases from V and 4 from J; bases not matched to a gene: 0. Germline CDR1 and CDR2: MNHEY and SMNVEV (reference sequence). This CDR3 contains 14 residues. Written as DNA, the CDR3 is TGTGCCAGCAGTCTAGCGGGGGGCACCGGGGAGCTGTTTTTT. Amino acids: CASSLAGGTGELFF.

This chain links TRBV27 with TRBJ1-5; D is perhaps TRBD1 (5 bases). The V and J ends lost 6 bases and 0 bases respectively, with 12 bases between them. CDR3 size: 15 residues. The germline CDR1 and CDR2 sequences are MNHEY and SMNVEV (reference sequence). CDR3: CASSSGPYSNQPQHF. The CDR3 DNA reads TGTGCCAGCAGCTCAGGGCCTTATAGCAATCAGCCCCAGCATTTT.

The chain joins TRBV27 to TRBJ2-7, with a weak D call TRBD1 (6 bases). CDR1 MNHEY and CDR2 SMNVEV come from the germline V gene (reference sequence). The CDR3 is 15 amino acids. The ends were cut back, 2 bases at V and 1 base at J, with 12 bases in the middle. The CDR3 nucleotides read TGTGCCAGCAGTTTAACCATGACAGGATCCTACGAGCAGTACTTC. Its translation: CASSLTMTGSYEQYF.

The CDR3 protein is CASRVSTSGGANEQFF. As DNA, the CDR3 is TGTGCCAGCAGGGTTTCGACTAGCGGGGGGGCGAATGAGCAGTTCTTC. V gene TRBV7-2 combines with J gene TRBJ2-1; TRBD2 agrees at 14 bases. V was pared by 6 bases and J by 7 bases, with 8 bases of the junction left unmatched. The CDR3 spans 16 residues. Germline assignment: CDR1 SGHTA and CDR2 FQGNSA.

This clone was seen a few times. The chain uses TRBV5-1 and TRBJ1-5; D remains ambiguous. CDR1 is SGHRS, CDR2 YFSETQ, per germline. The V and J ends lost 0 bases and 4 bases respectively, with 5 bases between them. This CDR3 is built from 13 residues. CDR3 loop: CASSLEPNQPQHF. The CDR3 DNA follows: TGCGCCAGCAGCTTGGAGCCGAATCAGCCCCAGCATTTT.

The chain is built from TRBV27 and TRBJ2-1; D possibly corresponds to TRBD2 (5 bases). Germline CDR1 reads MNHEY; CDR2 reads SMNVEV (reference sequence). V was shortened by 6 bases and J by 5 bases, with 11 bases between the two germline ends. The CDR3 is 13 amino acids. The CDR3 DNA follows: TGTGCCAGCAGGATTACTAGGCACAATGAGCAGTTCTTC. Residues: CASRITRHNEQFF.

In regard to this clone: This same CDR3 is encoded by further DNA sequences in the sample. The rearrangement uses TRBV23-1 and TRBJ2-5; 7 bases match TRBD2. TRBV23-1 carries the ORF label, with uncertain function. V dropped 0 bases and J dropped 5; count of bases not matched to a gene: 3. This CDR3 spans 14 amino acids. The CDR3 protein is CASSQSLGGETQYF. Written as DNA, the CDR3 is TGCGCCAGCAGTCAATCCCTGGGGGGGGAGACCCAGTACTTC.

The genes are TRBV4-3 and TRBJ2-1; D unresolved. The ends were cut back, 0 bases at V and 0 bases at J, with 9 bases in the middle. Looked up from germline, CDR1 is LGHNA and CDR2 is YSLEER. There are 16 residues in the CDR3. CDR3 sequence (DNA): TGCGCCAGCAGCCAAGATGTCACTGCCTCCTACAATGAGCAGTTCTTC. Its translation: CASSQDVTASYNEQFF.

The CDR3 nucleotides are TGTGCCAGCAGCTTACGACACGGAACTAACTATGGCTACACCTTC. This sequence encodes CASSLRHGTNYGYTF. The chain links TRBV7-2 to TRBJ1-2; D not resolved. CDR1 and CDR2 (germline): SGHTA, FQGNSA. This CDR3 region has 15 residues. The germline V and J ends were trimmed by 2 bases and 0 bases, with 10 bases remaining between them.

This chain's CDR3 is CASSPGRNTEAFF. The CDR3 DNA is TGTGCCAGCAGCCCCGGACGCAACACTGAAGCTTTCTTT. V usage is TRBV7-2 and J usage is TRBJ1-1; D gene unclear. Trimming shortened V by 5 bases and J by 2 bases, and 9 bases separated the two germline ends. This CDR3 is built from 13 residues. Germline values: CDR1 SGHTA, CDR2 FQGNSA.

This chain connects TRBV5-1 to TRBJ2-3, with D maybe TRBD1 (6 bases). This CDR3 is 16 amino acids long. CDR1 and CDR2 from the germline V gene are SGHRS and YFSETQ. With 4 bases removed from V and 0 bases from J, the gap between germline ends came to 15 bases. CDR3 sequence: CASSPRRQASTDTQYF. In DNA, the CDR3 is TGCGCCAGCAGCCCCAGACGACAGGCTAGCACAGATACGCAGTATTTT.

V usage is TRBV4-1 and J usage is TRBJ1-1; a weak D match, TRBD1 (5 bases). Trimming took off 3 bases at V and 14 bases at J, with 16 bases between the two ends. This CDR3 region has 12 residues. Per germline, CDR1 MGHRA and CDR2 YSYEKL. The CDR3 nucleotides read TGCGCCAGCAGCCACGGTTTCGGGACGAACTTCTTT. Its translation is CASSHGFGTNFF.

The chain employs TRBV29-1 and TRBJ1-2, with TRBD1 matching 7 bases. V shed 3 bases and J 6 bases; nucleotides not matched to a gene: 4. This CDR3 region has 12 residues. Germline V CDR1 and CDR2: SQVTM, ANQGSEA. CDR3 nucleotides: TGCAGCGTTGACGACAGGGTGGATGGCTACACCTTC. This translates into CSVDDRVDGYTF.

The chain carries TRBV11-2 and TRBJ2-2, with D possibly matching TRBD1 (6 bases). Germline CDR1 reads SGHAT; CDR2 reads FQNNGV. V was cut by 1 base and J by 0 bases, with 9 bases left in between. This CDR3 is 16 amino acids long. CDR3 coding DNA: TGTGCCAGCAGCTTAGCCGGGACATCGAACACCGGGGAGCTGTTTTTT. This codes for CASSLAGTSNTGELFF.

This chain links TRBV7-2 with TRBJ2-5, with 15 bases lining up with TRBD2. The CDR3 consists of 16 residues. V lost 4 bases, J lost 3 bases, and 3 bases stayed unmatched. Germline values: CDR1 SGHTA, CDR2 FQGNSA. CDR3 protein: CASSWGLAGGEETQYF. For the CDR3, the DNA is TGTGCCAGCAGCTGGGGACTAGCGGGGGGTGAAGAGACCCAGTACTTC.

V usage is TRBV27 and J usage is TRBJ2-2; possibly TRBD1 for D (5 bases). This CDR3 comprises 16 residues. Between the trimmed V and J ends, which lost 4 bases and 1 base, there was a span of 13 bases. CDR1 and CDR2 (germline): MNHEY, SMNVEV (reference sequence). CDR3 sequence reads: CASSYSSTGNTGELFF. The DNA for the CDR3 is TGTGCCAGCAGTTATTCCTCTACAGGGAACACCGGGGAGCTGTTTTTT.

This clone occurred once. This chain connects TRBV29-1 to TRBJ2-1, with TRBD1 matching over 10 bases. Germline trimming cut 4 bases from V and 7 bases from J; bases unmatched to any gene: 7. Germline V CDR1 and CDR2: SQVTM, ANQGSEA. The CDR3 consists of 14 residues. This CDR3 reads CSVGGTGEGNEQFF. CDR3 sequence (DNA): TGCAGCGTTGGGGGGACAGGGGAAGGGAATGAGCAGTTCTTC.

The chain links TRBV19 to TRBJ2-1, with D possibly TRBD1 on 5 matching bases. CDR3 length: 13 amino acids. Trimming took 6 bases from V and 4 from J, leaving 10 bases between them. Germline V gives CDR1 LNHDA, CDR2 SQIVND (reference sequence). The CDR3 DNA reads as TGTGCCAGTAGCCGGACACCTTACAATGAGCAGTTCTTC. Encoded protein: CASSRTPYNEQFF.

The chain couples TRBV7-2 to TRBJ1-2; the D is unclear. In germline, CDR1 is SGHTA, CDR2 FQGNSA. The germline V and J ends were trimmed by 1 base and 1 base, with 1 base remaining between them. CDR3 length: 12 residues. CDR3 in amino acids: CASSLDNYGYTF. In DNA, the CDR3 is TGTGCCAGCAGCTTAGATAACTATGGCTACACCTTC.

V usage is TRBV6-5 and J usage is TRBJ2-3; 10 nucleotides match TRBD1. Germline CDR1 is MNHEY and CDR2 is SVGAGI. This CDR3 has 15 amino acids. The ends lost 5 bases at V and 5 bases at J; junction bases unmatched: 7. CDR3 amino acids: CASSRTGGTLDTQYF. CDR3 nucleotide sequence: TGTGCCAGCAGTCGGACAGGGGGAACGCTAGATACGCAGTATTTT.